This TCR beta chain emerged from a study of cytomegalovirus exposure and HLA in healthy donors. The donors, nominally healthy at sampling, likely had unrecorded immune exposures. In the PCR, 60 Vbeta and 13 Jbeta primers were used. The assay was immunoSEQ multiplex PCR, and TCRdb's table has in-frame clones only and misses some. The table lists some 77,000 clones, about 80% of them singletons, with more than 7% in the top ten. V shed 5 bases and J shed 6 bases, with 17 bases lying between them. The CDR3 runs to 14 residues. The germline V gene encodes CDR1 SGHTA and CDR2 FQGNSA. The sample comprised PBMCs. V usage is TRBV7-2 and J usage is TRBJ2-7; tentative D call: TRBD1 (5 bases). The source of this sequence is a woman in her thirties or forties in good health and CMV-seronegative. CDR3 bases: TGTGCCAGCAGCCTAAAGCAGGGCCTGCCCGAGCAGTACTTC. Its protein is CASSLKQGLPEQYF.